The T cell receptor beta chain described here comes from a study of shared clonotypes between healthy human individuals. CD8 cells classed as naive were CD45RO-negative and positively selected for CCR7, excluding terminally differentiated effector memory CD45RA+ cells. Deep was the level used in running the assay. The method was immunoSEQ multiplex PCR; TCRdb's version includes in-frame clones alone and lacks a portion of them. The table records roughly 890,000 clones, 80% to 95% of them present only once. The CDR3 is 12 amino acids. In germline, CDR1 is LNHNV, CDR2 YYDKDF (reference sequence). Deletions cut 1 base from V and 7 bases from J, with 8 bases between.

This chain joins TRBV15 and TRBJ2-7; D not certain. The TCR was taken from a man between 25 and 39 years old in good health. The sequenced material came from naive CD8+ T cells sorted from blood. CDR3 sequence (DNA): TGTGCCACCAGCAGAGGTAGTGTTGAGCAGTACTTC. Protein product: CATSRGSVEQYF.